This T cell receptor (beta chain) was retrieved from a study of graft-versus-host responses after intestinal transplantation. TCRdb keeps only in-frame clones here, not all; method: immunoSEQ multiplex PCR. The sample consists of about 4,000 clones, about 75% of them appearing once. This clone was observed once. There are 11 residues in the CDR3. The V and J ends lost 6 bases and 9 bases respectively, with 11 bases between them. Per the germline V gene, CDR1 is MNHEY and CDR2 is SVGAGI. The sample's time point: postoperative day 105 after intestinal transplantation (dayNNNN = postoperative day). Processing released intraepithelial and lamina propria lymphocytes from the graft tissue.

The sequences come from ileum tissue, collected 105 days after intestinal transplantation. The rearrangement links TRBV6-5 to TRBJ1-1; a weak D match, TRBD1 (5 bases). This clonotype was obtained from a human patient who received an intestinal transplant, so some T cells may come from the graft donor. The CDR3 DNA is TGTGCCAGCAGCGGTCGGGGGAAAGCTTTCTTT. Translated, it gives CASSGRGKAFF.